This entry describes one T cell receptor (beta chain). Each recovered donor of Cohort 3 presented with two negative PCRs, clearance, or symptom resolution. V shed 5 bases and J 3 bases; nucleotides not matched to a gene: 5. The CDR3 is 14 residues long. Germline values: CDR1 SGHAT, CDR2 FQNNGV. This sample is drawn from a study of blood T cell repertoires in COVID-19. Study-level information: There were acute and convalescent COVID-19 samples, and they came from the United States, Italy and Spain. PBMCs, B-cell-depleted T cells, or T cells provided the cDNA or gDNA that made up the material.

This table comes from immunoSEQ multiplex PCR, and its TCRdb copy is limited to in-frame clones, with some not included. The repertoire holds some 490,000 clones, with 70% to 90% as singletons. This sequence originates from a woman aged 60-75 years who had recovered from COVID-19. Sequenced input: PBMCs or T cells enriched from blood (not recorded which). The chain combines TRBV11-2 with TRBJ1-2, with TRBD1 identical over 8 bases. The CDR3, as DNA: TGTGCCAGCAGCCCGCAGGGGGCCGACTATGGCTACACCTTC. Translating gives CASSPQGADYGYTF.